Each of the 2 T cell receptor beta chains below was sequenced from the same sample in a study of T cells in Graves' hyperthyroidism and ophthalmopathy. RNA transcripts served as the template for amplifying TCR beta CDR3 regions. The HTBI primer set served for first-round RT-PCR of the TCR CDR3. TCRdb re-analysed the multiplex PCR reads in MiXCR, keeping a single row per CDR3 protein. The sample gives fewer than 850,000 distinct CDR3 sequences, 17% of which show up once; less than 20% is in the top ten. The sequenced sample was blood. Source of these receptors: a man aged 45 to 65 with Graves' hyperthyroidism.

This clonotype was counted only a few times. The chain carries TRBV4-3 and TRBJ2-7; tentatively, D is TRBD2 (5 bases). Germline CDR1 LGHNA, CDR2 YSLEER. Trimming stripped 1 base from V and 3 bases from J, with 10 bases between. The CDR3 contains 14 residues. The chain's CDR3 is CASSQGHGNYEQYF. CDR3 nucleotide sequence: TGCGCCAGCAGCCAAGGACACGGGAACTACGAGCAGTACTTC.

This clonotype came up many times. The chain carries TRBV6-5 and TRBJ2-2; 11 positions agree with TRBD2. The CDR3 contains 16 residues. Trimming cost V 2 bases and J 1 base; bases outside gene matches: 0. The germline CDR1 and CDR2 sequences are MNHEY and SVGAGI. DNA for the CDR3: TGTGCCAGCAGTTACGGGACTAGCGGGAACACCGGGGAGCTGTTTTTT. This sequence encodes CASSYGTSGNTGELFF.